This T cell receptor beta chain was sequenced for a study of T cell responses to AZD1222 COVID-19 vaccine. The method was immunoSEQ multiplex PCR; TCRdb's version includes in-frame clones alone and lacks a portion of them. The top ten hold about 1.2% of the sample, which has around 120,000 clones, approximately 92% seen once. CDR1 and CDR2 from the germline V gene are MNHEY and SVGAGI. The CDR3 loop spans 14 amino acids. The V gene lost 0 bases and the J gene lost 1 base, with 6 bases spanning the gap. This chain connects TRBV6-5 to TRBJ1-1, with D uncertain. Specimen: peripheral blood, collected on day 0 of AZD1222 vaccination. This receptor was identified in an adult in good health. The CDR3 nucleotides are TGTGCCAGCAGTTACTCTAAGAGGAACACTGAAGCTTTCTTT. Translated, it gives CASSYSKRNTEAFF.